This T cell receptor (beta chain) was sequenced for a study of shared clonotypes between healthy human individuals. Study outcomes and limitations: Estimated richness was generally greater in naive than memory subsets.

CD8 cells regarded as naive lacked CD45RO, were positively chosen for CCR7, and omitted terminally differentiated effector memory CD45RA+ cells. V lost 3 bases to trimming and J lost 6 bases, with 15 bases between them. The germline V gene encodes CDR1 SGHDT and CDR2 YYEEEE. CDR3 length: 14 amino acids. Measured with immunoSEQ multiplex PCR; TCRdb has only the in-frame clones, and not every one. The sample consists of around 620,000 clones, approximately 95% of them appearing once. This clone is a singleton in its sample. No antigen is known for it. Source material: naive CD8+ T cells sorted from blood. This chain links TRBV5-6 with TRBJ1-1; TRBD1 is a possible D gene (5 bases). The receptor was isolated from a young woman in good health. The CDR3 bases are TGTGCCAGCAGCTCGTGGGGGTCAGCACCTGAAGCTTTCTTT. It translates to CASSSWGSAPEAFF.